The 28 T cell receptor beta chains presented below share a single source sample, sequenced in a study of technical replicates of blood from a handful of donors. Clones were sequenced by immunoSEQ multiplex PCR, and TCRdb holds only the in-frame ones, with some missing. The sample contains tens of thousands of clones, roughly 95% of which appear only once. Sequencing was performed on T cells isolated from PBMCs. These receptors came from a human donor in good health.

The chain combines TRBV6-5 with TRBJ2-1; D might be TRBD1 (5 bases). Between the trimmed V and J ends, which lost 2 bases and 0 bases, there was a span of 11 bases. CDR1 and CDR2 (germline): MNHEY, SVGAGI. This CDR3 is 16 amino acids long. CDR3 nucleotide sequence: TGTGCCAGCAGTTACGATTGGGGCAGCTCCTACAATGAGCAGTTCTTC. Amino acid sequence: CASSYDWGSSYNEQFF.

The J gene is TRBJ1-4, the V gene TRBV6-1; unclear D gene. CDR1 MNHNS and CDR2 SASEGT come from the germline V gene. The CDR3 is made up of 17 amino acids. V gave up 3 bases and J gave up 6 bases, with 20 bases separating them. The DNA of the CDR3 is TGTGCCAGCAGTGACCCGGCGAAGGGAGGCCCACATGAAAAACTGTTTTTT. Protein product: CASSDPAKGGPHEKLFF.

The V and J genes are TRBV29-1 and TRBJ1-1; 11 bases map to TRBD1. The CDR3 contains 18 residues. Germline CDR1 is SQVTM and CDR2 is ANQGSEA. The trim removed 4 bases at V and 1 base at J, leaving 14 bases unmatched. CDR3 region: CSVVSGQGAYRANTEAFF. The CDR3 DNA sequence: TGCAGCGTTGTTTCCGGACAGGGGGCTTATCGCGCGAACACTGAAGCTTTCTTT.

The V gene is TRBV7-3, the J gene TRBJ2-3, with D perhaps matching TRBD1 (5 bases). Germline V gene sequence: CDR1 SGHTA, CDR2 FQGTGA. The V and J ends lost 5 bases and 9 bases respectively, with 18 bases between them. The CDR3 is 14 amino acids. CDR3 bases: TGTGCCAGCAGCGCATTCAGGGATGCCCAAACGCAGTATTTT. Encoded protein: CASSAFRDAQTQYF. The variable domain in full, completed from reference TRBV7-3 and TRBJ2-3, reads GAGVSQTPSNKVTEKGKYVELRCDPISGHTALYWYRQSLGQGPEFLIYFQGTGAADDSGLPNDRFFAVRPEGSVSTLKIQRTERGDSAVYLCASSAFRDAQTQYFGPGTRLTVL.

This chain links TRBV25-1 with TRBJ1-2, with D possibly TRBD1 on 6 matching bases. V lost 7 bases to trimming and J lost 2 bases, with 14 bases between them. The CDR3 contains 14 residues. Looked up from germline, CDR1 is MGHDK and CDR2 is SYGVNS. The CDR3 protein is CASNRGGWNYGYTF. DNA of the CDR3: TGTGCCAGCAACCGGGGGGGCTGGAACTATGGCTACACCTTC.

This clone was observed once. The chain joins TRBV6-6 to TRBJ1-2; 7 bases are shared with TRBD1. This CDR3 region has 12 residues. Trimming at V came to 2 bases and at J to 6 bases, leaving 0 bases not matched to a gene. Germline V gene sequence: CDR1 MNHNY, CDR2 SVGAGI (reference sequence). CDR3 region: CASSYGQDGYTF. DNA for the CDR3: TGTGCCAGCAGTTACGGACAGGATGGCTACACCTTC.

The chain has TRBV4-1 and TRBJ2-7; 9 bases map to TRBD1. Germline-derived CDR1 and CDR2 are MGHRA and YSYEKL. J was trimmed by 3 bases and V by 1 base; bases with no gene match: 16. The CDR3 is 19 residues long. CDR3 protein: CASSQVWTGDKDNFYEQYF. Here the CDR3 DNA reads TGCGCCAGCAGCCAAGTTTGGACAGGGGACAAAGATAATTTCTACGAGCAGTACTTC.

The rearrangement joins TRBV18 to TRBJ2-1; weak D call: TRBD2 (6 bases). The CDR3 extends over 15 amino acids. CDR1 KGHSH and CDR2 LQKENI come from the germline V gene. The V gene lost 2 bases and the J gene lost 4 bases, with 12 bases spanning the gap. The CDR3 region has the DNA TGTGCCAGCTCACCAGCCGGGAGTCCATACAATGAGCAGTTCTTC. Its translation is CASSPAGSPYNEQFF. Full variable domain (rest looked up from reference TRBV18 and TRBJ2-1): NAGVMQNPRHLVRRRGQEARLRCSPMKGHSHVYWYRQLPEEGLKFMVYLQKENIIDESGMPKERFSAEFPKEGPSILRIQQVVRGDSAAYFCASSPAGSPYNEQFFGPGTRLTVL.

This rearrangement joins TRBV7-8 to TRBJ2-7; D remains unclear. V shed 5 bases and J shed 2 bases, with 13 bases lying between them. The CDR3 loop spans 14 amino acids. Germline assignment: CDR1 SGHVS and CDR2 FQNEAQ. This CDR3 reads CASSPYLGPYEQYF. The DNA for the CDR3 is TGTGCCAGCAGCCCCTATTTGGGCCCCTACGAGCAGTACTTC.

The table lists this clone with a count of one. V gene TRBV12-5 combines with J gene TRBJ1-5, with D possibly matching TRBD1 (5 bases). V lost 1 base to trimming and J lost 3 bases, with 10 bases between them. Germline CDR1 is LGHNT and CDR2 is FRNRAP. This CDR3 comprises 15 residues. The CDR3 here is CASGLATGFNQPQHF. CDR3 nucleotides: TGTGCTAGTGGTTTGGCCACAGGATTCAATCAGCCCCAGCATTTT.

V gene TRBV10-2 combines with J gene TRBJ2-7; D is uncertain. This CDR3 spans 10 amino acids. V shed 6 bases and J shed 7 bases, with 7 bases lying between them. Germline lookup yields CDR1 WSHSY and CDR2 SAAADI. This CDR3 is CASSSREQYF. CDR3 nucleotides: TGCGCCAGCAGCTCGAGGGAGCAGTACTTC.

The rearrangement joins TRBV4-2 to TRBJ2-1, with 10 positions matching TRBD2. V was pared by 1 base and J by 7 bases, with 4 bases of the junction left unmatched. CDR3 length equals 15 residues. Germline CDR1 and CDR2: LGHNA and YNFKEQ. DNA for the CDR3: TGTGCCAGCAGCCAAGGACTAGCGGGTGCGAATGAGCAGTTCTTC. Protein sequence: CASSQGLAGANEQFF.

V usage is TRBV30 and J usage is TRBJ1-1; 7 bases line up with TRBD1. Germline V gives CDR1 GTSNPN, CDR2 SVGIG (reference sequence). J gave up 5 bases and V 1 base, and 4 bases lay outside the gene matches. CDR3 length: 13 amino acids. The CDR3 sequence is CAWSGQGLTEAFF. CDR3 bases: TGTGCCTGGAGTGGACAGGGATTGACTGAAGCTTTCTTT.

The V gene is TRBV9, the J gene TRBJ1-3, with a tentative D call TRBD1 (6 bases). The CDR3 consists of 16 residues. V lost 0 bases, J lost 1 base, and 11 bases lay in between. Germline CDR1 and CDR2: SGDLS and YYNGEE. The CDR3 is CASSVGGQGSGNTIYF. The DNA of the CDR3 is TGTGCCAGCAGCGTAGGAGGGCAGGGGTCTGGAAACACCATATATTTT.

The rearrangement joins TRBV27 to TRBJ2-2; D not certain. Germline lookup yields CDR1 MNHEY and CDR2 SMNVEV (reference sequence). This CDR3 is 15 amino acids long. V lost 6 bases and J lost 2, with 13 bases in between. The CDR3 loop is CASRPEVANTGELFF. In nucleotides, the CDR3 is TGTGCCAGCAGACCCGAGGTAGCTAACACCGGGGAGCTGTTTTTT.

The rearrangement links TRBV15 to TRBJ2-1; the match to TRBD2 covers 8 bases. V lost 6 bases, J lost 0 bases, and 10 bases stayed unmatched. There are 17 residues in the CDR3. CDR1 and CDR2 from the germline V gene are LNHNV and YYDKDF (reference sequence). CDR3 in amino acids: CATSSLAGWSSYNEQFF. As DNA, the CDR3 is TGTGCCACCAGTAGCCTAGCGGGTTGGAGCTCCTACAATGAGCAGTTCTTC.

The J gene is TRBJ2-7, the V gene TRBV11-2, with D perhaps TRBD2 (8 bases). V lost 2 bases and J 2 bases, leaving 22 bases between the germline ends. The germline gives CDR1 SGHAT, CDR2 FQNNGV. CDR3 length equals 18 residues. CDR3: CASSLKTGGTVGTYEQYF. The CDR3 bases are TGTGCCAGCAGCTTAAAAACGGGGGGGACAGTTGGAACCTACGAGCAGTACTTC.

CDR3 bases: TGTGCCAGCAGCGACCTCCCAGCAGCGGGCTATGGCTACACCTTC. This encodes CASSDLPAAGYGYTF. The rearrangement uses TRBV6-1 and TRBJ1-2; D is uncertain. V was shortened by 6 bases and J by 4 bases, with 18 bases between the two germline ends. The CDR3 has 15 amino acids. Germline V gene lookup returns CDR1 MNHNS and CDR2 SASEGT.

This sequence joins TRBV27 and TRBJ2-5; TRBD1 matches 9 bases. The junction had 4 bases not matched to a gene; V was cut back by 6 bases and J by 5 bases. CDR1 and CDR2 (germline): MNHEY, SMNVEV (reference sequence). This CDR3 has 13 amino acids. The CDR3 nucleotides are TGTGCCAGCAGGAAGACAGGGGGGGAGACCCAGTACTTC. Residues: CASRKTGGETQYF.

The rearrangement uses TRBV5-1 and TRBJ1-2, with TRBD1 matching 10 bases. Germline values: CDR1 SGHRS, CDR2 YFSETQ. The V and J ends lost 4 bases and 5 bases, in that order; junction bases with no gene match: 5. The CDR3 covers 14 residues. Here the CDR3 reads CASSPGQGSYGYTF. The CDR3 nucleotides are TGCGCCAGCAGCCCGGGACAGGGGTCTTATGGCTACACCTTC.

V usage is TRBV30 and J usage is TRBJ1-2; D possibly corresponds to TRBD1 (6 bases). From germline, CDR1 is GTSNPN and CDR2 SVGIG (reference sequence). This CDR3 comprises 19 residues. Trimming removed 0 bases at V and 2 bases at J, with 25 bases between. Written as DNA, the CDR3 is TGTGCCTGGAGTGTCTTACACCGGGACATCTGGGAACCCAACTATGGCTACACCTTC. Protein sequence: CAWSVLHRDIWEPNYGYTF. Using reference TRBV30 and TRBJ1-2 for the parts outside the CDR3, the full variable domain is SQTIHQWPATLVQPVGSPLSLECTVEGTSNPNLYWYRQAAGRGLQLLFYSVGIGQISSEVPQNLSASRPQDRQFILSSKKLLLSDSGFYLCAWSVLHRDIWEPNYGYTFGSGTRLTVV.

CDR3 residues: CASSYPGPANEQFF. Here the CDR3 DNA reads TGTGCCAGCAGTTACCCGGGTCCGGCCAATGAGCAGTTCTTC. The V call is TRBV6-6, the J call TRBJ2-1; no reliable D call. This CDR3 is built from 14 residues. V was clipped by 2 bases and J by 6 bases, with 11 bases between them. The germline V gene has CDR1 MNHNY and CDR2 SVGAGI (reference sequence).

This chain joins TRBV7-9 and TRBJ1-2; TRBD1 matches at 11 bases. This CDR3 has 16 amino acids. The ends lost 4 bases at V and 1 base at J; junction bases unmatched: 5. Germline V gene lookup returns CDR1 SEHNR and CDR2 FQNEAQ (reference sequence). This chain's CDR3 is CASSSGTGGNNYGYTF. For the CDR3, the DNA is TGTGCCAGCAGCTCAGGGACAGGGGGTAATAACTATGGCTACACCTTC.

This chain connects TRBV29-1 to TRBJ1-1, with 8 bases aligning to TRBD1. J gave up 1 base and V 4 bases, and 14 bases lay outside the gene matches. This CDR3 spans 17 amino acids. CDR1 is SQVTM, CDR2 ANQGSEA, per germline. The CDR3 reads CSVVRFWGRGQNTEAFF. The DNA for the CDR3 is TGCAGCGTTGTCCGGTTTTGGGGCAGGGGGCAGAACACTGAAGCTTTCTTT.

V usage is TRBV7-9 and J usage is TRBJ2-3, with 7 bases aligning to TRBD2. Germline trimming cut 8 bases from V and 2 bases from J; bases unmatched to any gene: 13. The CDR3 length is 16 residues. Germline V gene lookup returns CDR1 SEHNR and CDR2 FQNEAQ (reference sequence). In DNA, the CDR3 is TGTGCCAGCGCGAGAGGGAGCGGGGCTCTCACAGATACGCAGTATTTT. Translation: CASARGSGALTDTQYF.

This chain connects TRBV28 to TRBJ1-5; the match to TRBD1 covers 8 bases. Germline lookup yields CDR1 MDHEN and CDR2 SYDVKM. The CDR3 loop spans 12 amino acids. V shed 5 bases and J 11 bases; nucleotides not matched to a gene: 5. As DNA, the CDR3 is TGTGCCAGCAGTCCGCCGGACAGGGCCCAGCATTTT. Its translation: CASSPPDRAQHF.

The rearrangement links TRBV5-4 to TRBJ1-4; TRBD1 matches at 8 bases. Germline V gives CDR1 SGHNT, CDR2 YYREEE (reference sequence). V shed 3 bases and J 7 bases; nucleotides not matched to a gene: 8. CDR3 length equals 15 residues. The CDR3 nucleotides read TGTGCCAGCAGCTGGCAGGGGGCCGGAGGTGAAAAACTGTTTTTT. It encodes CASSWQGAGGEKLFF. Based on the CDR3 plus reference TRBV5-4 and TRBJ1-4, the full variable domain is ETGVTQSPTHLIKTRGQQVTLRCSSQSGHNTVSWYQQALGQGPQFIFQYYREEENGRGNFPPRFSGLQFPNYSSELNVNALELDDSALYLCASSWQGAGGEKLFFGSGTQLSVL.

This clone was detected only once. The V and J genes are TRBV11-2 and TRBJ1-5, with TRBD1 as a possible D gene (6 bases). The CDR3 covers 15 residues. Trimming removed 4 bases from V and 11 bases from J, with 21 bases in between. Germline assignment: CDR1 SGHAT and CDR2 FQNNGV. The CDR3 DNA reads as TGTGCCAGCAGCTCCTTAACAGGGTCAATTTATTCCCAGCATTTT. Its protein product is CASSSLTGSIYSQHF.